This TCR beta chain was sequenced during a study of blood T cell repertoires in COVID-19. Study details: Material from acute and convalescent COVID-19 was sourced from the United States, Italy and Spain. From T cells, B-cell-depleted T cells, or PBMCs came the material, which was cDNA or gDNA.

The germline V gene has CDR1 MNHNS and CDR2 SASEGT. This CDR3 is 14 amino acids long. V lost 5 bases, J lost 5 bases, and 15 bases lay in between. Participants came from roughly 24 US areas, aged about 18 to 89 years. Only in-frame clones appear in the TCRdb table, and some are missing; sequencing was by immunoSEQ multiplex PCR. The sample has about 190,000 clones, 82% seen once. This sequence was found in an older woman with acute COVID-19. Sequenced: PBMCs or T cells enriched from blood (not recorded which). J is TRBJ1-2 and V is TRBV6-1; unclear D gene. CDR3 in DNA: TGTGCCAGCAGTTCGCAACAGAGAAGTTATGGCTACACCTTC. Its translation: CASSSQQRSYGYTF.